These T cell receptor beta chains were read from a single sample in a study of blood T cell repertoires in COVID-19. TCRdb keeps only in-frame clones here, not all; method: immunoSEQ multiplex PCR. The data contain just over 150,000 clones, more than 80% of them singletons. The specimen sequenced was peripheral blood. All receptors derive from a woman between 40 and 50 years old with acute or convalescent COVID-19. Both conserved end residues are part of each CDR3. The D gene is left open where the match is weak. A row's size may be missing; if present it is once, few, many or a size class.

j_call d_call v_call clone_size cdr3_aa cdr3_nt
TRBJ1-6 - TRBV11-1 few CASSLLNSPLHF TGTGCCAGCAGCTTACTGAATTCACCCCTCCACTTT
TRBJ1-4 - TRBV27 - CASSLSRGSEEKLFF TGTGCCAGCAGTTTATCACGGGGAAGCGAGGAAAAACTGTTTTTT
TRBJ2-7 TRBD1 TRBV7-9 - CASSLGQGIYF TGTGCCAGCAGCCTGGGACAGGGCATTTACTTC
TRBJ2-1 TRBD2 TRBV18 - CASSLSLAGGANEQFF TGTGCCAGCTCACTGAGCCTAGCGGGAGGCGCAAATGAGCAGTTCTTC
TRBJ2-3 - TRBV11-3 - CASSLHTDTQYF TGTGCCAGCAGTTTACACACAGATACGCAGTATTTT
TRBJ2-7 - TRBV5-5 - CASSLSIGVTYEQYF TGTGCCAGCAGCTTGTCCATAGGGGTTACCTACGAGCAGTACTTC
TRBJ2-7 TRBD1 TRBV10-3 few CAISDPQGAYEQYF TGTGCCATCAGTGACCCACAGGGGGCCTACGAGCAGTACTTC
TRBJ2-7 - TRBV29-1 - CSVEAPRQGGYSYEQYF TGCAGCGTTGAAGCCCCCCGGCAGGGCGGCTACTCCTACGAGCAGTACTTC
TRBJ1-2 - TRBV7-9 - CASSIGTDTTLHGYTF TGTGCCAGCAGTATAGGGACTGATACTACCTTGCATGGCTACACCTTC
TRBJ2-7 - TRBV6-2/TRBV6-3 - CASSTSSYEQYF TGTGCCAGCAGTACGAGCTCCTACGAGCAGTACTTC
TRBJ2-7 - TRBV5-1 - CASSLAQGTYEQYF TGCGCCAGCAGCTTGGCCCAGGGCACCTACGAGCAGTACTTC
TRBJ2-7 - TRBV6-1 - CASSEATGSKATNHEQYF TGTGCCAGCAGTGAAGCAACGGGGTCCAAGGCTACCAACCACGAGCAGTACTTC
TRBJ2-1 TRBD1 TRBV30 - CAWDWTGTYNEQFF TGTGCCTGGGATTGGACAGGGACCTACAATGAGCAGTTCTTC
TRBJ2-7 - TRBV28 - CASSRPQGDEQYF TGTGCCAGCAGTCGACCCCAAGGAGACGAGCAGTACTTC
TRBJ2-5 TRBD1 TRBV5-4 - CASSVGQGYQETQYF TGTGCCAGCAGCGTGGGACAGGGCTACCAAGAGACCCAGTACTTC
TRBJ1-3 - TRBV6-4 - CASRERVWVGNTIYF TGTGCCAGCAGGGAGAGGGTATGGGTTGGAAACACCATATATTTT
TRBJ1-5 TRBD1 TRBV19 - CASSMVGTGAQPQHF TGTGCCAGTAGTATGGTAGGGACAGGGGCTCAGCCCCAGCATTTT
TRBJ2-5 TRBD1 TRBV7-9 - CASSLGTGGLQETQYF TGTGCCAGCAGCCTTGGGACAGGGGGCCTCCAAGAGACCCAGTACTTC
TRBJ2-3 TRBD2 TRBV5-1 - CASSWTSGGTDTQYF TGCGCCAGCAGCTGGACTAGCGGGGGCACAGATACGCAGTATTTT
TRBJ1-6 TRBD1 TRBV27 - CASSLLPGGADSPLHF TGTGCCAGCAGTCTCCTACCAGGGGGCGCGGATTCACCCCTCCACTTT
TRBJ1-2 - TRBV24-1 - CATSDFRGGYGYTF TGTGCCACCAGTGATTTCCGGGGAGGCTATGGCTACACCTTC
TRBJ2-2 - TRBV5-4 - CASSPLNGIPAGELFF TGTGCCAGCAGCCCTTTGAACGGGATTCCCGCCGGGGAGCTGTTTTTT
TRBJ2-7 TRBD2 TRBV4-2 - CASSQDPLGLAGYEQYF TGTGCCAGCAGCCAAGATCCACTGGGACTAGCGGGCTACGAGCAGTACTTC
TRBJ2-1 - TRBV14 - CASSPLGPGNEQFF TGTGCCAGCAGCCCACTAGGACCAGGCAATGAGCAGTTCTTC
TRBJ2-1 - TRBV2 - CASSPRTSYNEQFF TGTGCCAGCAGTCCCCGGACTTCCTACAATGAGCAGTTCTTC
TRBJ2-2 - TRBV10-1 once CASSGGQLNTGELFF TGCGCCAGCTCGGGAGGACAGTTAAACACCGGGGAGCTGTTTTTT
TRBJ2-1 TRBD2 TRBV29-1 - CSVEKPLAASYNEQFF TGCAGCGTTGAAAAACCCCTAGCGGCCTCCTACAATGAGCAGTTCTTC
TRBJ1-2 - TRBV6-5 - CASLESRGWGYTF TGTGCCAGCCTAGAAAGCCGGGGATGGGGCTACACCTTC
TRBJ2-1 - TRBV5-1 once CASSLPEALYNEQFF TGCGCCAGCAGCCTGCCGGAGGCCCTCTACAATGAGCAGTTCTTC
TRBJ2-7 TRBD2 TRBV5-5 - CASSFSSGAYEQYF TGTGCCAGCAGCTTCTCTAGCGGGGCGTACGAGCAGTACTTC
TRBJ2-3 - TRBV30 - CAWSVRGAPTDTQYF TGTGCCTGGAGTGTACGGGGGGCTCCCACAGATACGCAGTATTTT
TRBJ2-1 - TRBV29-1 - CSVEGSRPLNEQFF TGCAGCGTTGAGGGGAGTCGGCCTCTAAATGAGCAGTTCTTC
TRBJ1-5 TRBD1 TRBV10-2 - CASSRGTGNQPQHF TGCGCCAGCAGCCGAGGGACAGGCAATCAGCCCCAGCATTTT
TRBJ1-5 TRBD1 TRBV5-5 - CASSIAGTGGNQPQHF TGTGCCAGCAGCATTGCCGGGACAGGGGGCAATCAGCCCCAGCATTTT
TRBJ1-2 - TRBV7-9 - CASSHRFYGYTF TGTGCCAGCAGCCACAGATTCTATGGCTACACCTTC
TRBJ2-6 - TRBV27 - CASSSRGPSGANVLTF TGTGCCAGCAGTAGCAGGGGACCCTCTGGGGCCAACGTCCTGACTTTC
TRBJ1-3 - TRBV6-5 - CASRTTVSSGNTIYF TGTGCCAGCAGGACGACAGTCAGCTCTGGAAACACCATATATTTT
TRBJ2-7 TRBD1 TRBV9 - CASSATGGGYEQYF TGTGCCAGCAGCGCCACAGGGGGTGGCTACGAGCAGTACTTC
TRBJ2-5 TRBD2 TRBV10-3 few CALKAGAGETQYF TGTGCCTTAAAAGCGGGGGCGGGAGAGACCCAGTACTTC
TRBJ2-1 TRBD2 TRBV7-8 - CASSLDLAGGYNEQFF TGTGCCAGCAGCTTAGACCTAGCGGGGGGTTACAATGAGCAGTTCTTC
TRBJ1-2 - TRBV10-3 - CAIRPGGSYGYTF TGTGCCATCAGGCCCGGAGGCTCCTATGGCTACACCTTC
TRBJ2-1 - TRBV11-3 - CASTLRDQHSNEQFF TGTGCCAGCACCCTGCGGGACCAACACTCCAATGAGCAGTTCTTC
TRBJ1-1 TRBD1 TRBV25-1 - CASTRTGRTEAFF TGTGCCAGCACCAGGACAGGGAGGACTGAAGCTTTCTTT
TRBJ2-5 - TRBV11-1 - CASSSPKENLRETQYF TGTGCCAGCAGCTCACCAAAAGAAAATCTCCGGGAGACCCAGTACTTC
TRBJ2-1 TRBD2 TRBV30 - CAWSVEGYWTSVYNEQFF TGTGCCTGGAGTGTAGAAGGTTATTGGACTAGCGTCTACAATGAGCAGTTCTTC
TRBJ1-1 TRBD1 TRBV2 - CASESQGARTEAFF TGTGCCAGCGAGTCCCAGGGGGCGCGAACTGAAGCTTTCTTT
TRBJ2-3 TRBD2 TRBV9 - CASSVGLAGWTDTQYF TGTGCCAGCAGCGTAGGACTAGCGGGATGGACAGATACGCAGTATTTT
TRBJ2-7 TRBD1 TRBV6-6 - CASSYHWTGGSYEQYF TGTGCCAGCAGTTACCACTGGACAGGGGGGTCCTACGAGCAGTACTTC
TRBJ2-3 - TRBV7-2 few CASSPVLVTDTQYF TGTGCCAGCAGCCCGGTACTAGTGACAGATACGCAGTATTTT
TRBJ2-1 - TRBV5-1 - CASSLGPLVGPNEQFF TGCGCCAGCAGCTTGGGTCCTTTAGTTGGGCCCAATGAGCAGTTCTTC
TRBJ2-3 TRBD1 TRBV14 - CASSQDRGLFSVTDTQYF TGTGCCAGCAGCCAAGACAGGGGGCTTTTCTCCGTAACAGATACGCAGTATTTT
TRBJ1-2 TRBD1 TRBV18 - CASSPENGQGHGYTF TGTGCCAGCTCACCGGAGAACGGACAGGGTCATGGCTACACCTTC
TRBJ1-3 - TRBV5-1 - CASSLDDSGHSGNTIYF TGCGCCAGCAGCTTGGACGATTCAGGCCACTCTGGAAACACCATATATTTT
TRBJ1-2 TRBD1 TRBV27 - CASAKDRAHYGYTF TGTGCCAGCGCAAAGGACAGGGCGCACTATGGCTACACCTTC
TRBJ2-3 TRBD1 TRBV11-2 - CASSLGRYRGRMVTDTQYF TGTGCCAGCAGCTTGGGGCGTTACAGGGGAAGGATGGTTACAGATACGCAGTATTTT
TRBJ1-2 - TRBV19 - CASSIGVRYGYTF TGTGCCAGTAGTATAGGAGTTCGCTATGGCTACACCTTC
TRBJ2-1 TRBD1 TRBV5-1 - CASTTLQGGSSSSYNEQFF TGCGCCAGCACCACGTTACAGGGGGGATCCTCGAGCTCCTACAATGAGCAGTTCTTC
TRBJ2-7 - TRBV19 - CASSIPPAEQYF TGTGCCAGTAGTATACCTCCCGCGGAGCAGTACTTC
TRBJ1-1 TRBD1 TRBV6-5 - CASRYRGRTEAFF TGTGCCAGCAGATACAGGGGGCGAACTGAAGCTTTCTTT